This T cell receptor (beta chain) appears in the sequencing data of a study of control samples from healthy donors and cancer patients. TCRdb's table, derived via immunoSEQ multiplex PCR, lists solely in-frame clones and lacks some. The sample carries 140,000 or so clones, about 95% recorded once. The CDR3 runs 15 residues. V lost 4 bases to trimming and J lost 1 base; unmatched junction nucleotides: 5. The germline V gene has CDR1 LNHDA and CDR2 SQIVND (reference sequence). The chain couples TRBV19 to TRBJ1-2; 8 bases match TRBD1. The specimen sequenced was PBMCs. The clonotype originates from a man aged 55 to 69 with colorectal cancer. The CDR3 bases are TGTGCCAGTAGTACCCGACAGGGGAGTAACTATGGCTACACCTTC. Amino acid sequence: CASSTRQGSNYGYTF. Based on the CDR3 plus reference TRBV19 and TRBJ1-2, the full variable domain is DGGITQSPKYLFRKEGQNVTLSCEQNLNHDAMYWYRQDPGQGLRLIYYSQIVNDFQKGDIAEGYSVSREKKESFPLTVTSAQKNPTAFYLCASSTRQGSNYGYTFGSGTRLTVV.